This T cell receptor beta chain came from a study of response to subunit inactivated influenza vaccine. In its sample, this clonotype was seen a few times. MiXCR, applied by TCRdb to the RT-PCR reads, yields one record per CDR3 protein. The table shows hundreds of thousands of distinct CDR3 sequences, with 11% occurring only once. CDR3 length: 14 amino acids. CDR1 SQVTM and CDR2 ANQGSEA come from the germline V gene. V gave up 5 bases and J gave up 1 base, with 12 bases separating them. These same records also appear under a second study, on T cells expressing NK-cell markers. In that study: For TCR beta, cDNA was produced by 5'RACE template switching with UMIs. Sorted CD3+CD56+NKG2C+, CD3+CD56+NKG2C- and CD3+CD56-NKG2C+ T cells provided the TCR beta repertoires. The sequencing cohort of eight donors included seven HCMV-seropositive individuals and one seronegative individual.

This chain links TRBV29-1 with TRBJ1-5; possibly TRBD1 for D (5 bases). Sequenced material: PBMCs from blood, taken on the day of vaccination. This sequence was found in a man aged 45 to 65 who received an inactivated influenza vaccine. The CDR3 reads CSVTDSWSNQPQHF. CDR3 nucleotides: TGCAGCGTTACCGACAGTTGGAGCAATCAGCCCCAGCATTTT.